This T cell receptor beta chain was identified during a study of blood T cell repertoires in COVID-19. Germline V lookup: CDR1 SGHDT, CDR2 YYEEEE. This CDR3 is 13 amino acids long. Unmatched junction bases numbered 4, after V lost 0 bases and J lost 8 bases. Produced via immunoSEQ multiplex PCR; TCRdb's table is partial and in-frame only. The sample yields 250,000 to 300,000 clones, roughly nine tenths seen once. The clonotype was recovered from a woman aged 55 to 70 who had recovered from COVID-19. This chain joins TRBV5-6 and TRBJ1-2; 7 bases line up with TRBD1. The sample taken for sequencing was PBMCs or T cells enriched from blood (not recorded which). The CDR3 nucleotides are TGTGCCAGCAGCTTGGGGCAGGGGGGAGGCTACACCTTC. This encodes CASSLGQGGGYTF.